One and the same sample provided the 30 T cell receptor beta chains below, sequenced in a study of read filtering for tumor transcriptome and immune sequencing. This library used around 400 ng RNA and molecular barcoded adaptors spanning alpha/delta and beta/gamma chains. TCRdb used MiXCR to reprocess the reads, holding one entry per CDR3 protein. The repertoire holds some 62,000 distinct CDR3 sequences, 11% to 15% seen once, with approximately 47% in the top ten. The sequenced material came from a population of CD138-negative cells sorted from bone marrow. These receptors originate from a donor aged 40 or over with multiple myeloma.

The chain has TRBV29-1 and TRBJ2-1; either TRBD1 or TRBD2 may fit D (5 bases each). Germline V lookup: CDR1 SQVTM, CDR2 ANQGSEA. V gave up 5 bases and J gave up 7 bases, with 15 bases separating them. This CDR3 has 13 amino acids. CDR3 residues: CSVLVTGPNEQFF. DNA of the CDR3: TGCAGCGTTTTGGTCACGGGGCCTAATGAGCAGTTCTTC.

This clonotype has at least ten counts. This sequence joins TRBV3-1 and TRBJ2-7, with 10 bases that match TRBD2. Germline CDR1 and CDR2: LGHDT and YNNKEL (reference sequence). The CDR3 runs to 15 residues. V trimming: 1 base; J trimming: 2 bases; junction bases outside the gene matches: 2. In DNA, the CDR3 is TGTGCCAGCAGCCAAGGGCTAGCGGGAGCCTACGAGCAGTACTTC. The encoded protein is CASSQGLAGAYEQYF.

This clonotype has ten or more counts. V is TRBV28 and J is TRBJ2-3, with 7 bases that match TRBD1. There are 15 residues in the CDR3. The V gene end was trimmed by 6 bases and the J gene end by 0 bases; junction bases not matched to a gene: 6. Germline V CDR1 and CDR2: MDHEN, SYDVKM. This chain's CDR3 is CASSNDRASTDTQYF. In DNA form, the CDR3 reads TGTGCCAGCAGCAACGACAGGGCTAGCACAGATACGCAGTATTTT.

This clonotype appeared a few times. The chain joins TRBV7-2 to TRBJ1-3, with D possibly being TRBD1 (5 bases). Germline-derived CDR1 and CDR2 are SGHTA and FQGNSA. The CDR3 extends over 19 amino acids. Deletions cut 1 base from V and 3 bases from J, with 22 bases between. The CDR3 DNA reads TGTGCCAGCAGCTTAGGGCCCCGTAACAGAGGGACGGGTGGAAACACCATATATTTT. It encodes CASSLGPRNRGTGGNTIYF.

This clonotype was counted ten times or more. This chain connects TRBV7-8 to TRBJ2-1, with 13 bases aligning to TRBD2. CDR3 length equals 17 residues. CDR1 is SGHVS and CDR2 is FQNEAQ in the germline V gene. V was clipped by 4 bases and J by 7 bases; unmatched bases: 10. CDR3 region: CASSSPTSGRAANEQFF. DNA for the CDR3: TGTGCCAGCAGCTCGCCAACTAGCGGGAGGGCCGCGAATGAGCAGTTCTTC.

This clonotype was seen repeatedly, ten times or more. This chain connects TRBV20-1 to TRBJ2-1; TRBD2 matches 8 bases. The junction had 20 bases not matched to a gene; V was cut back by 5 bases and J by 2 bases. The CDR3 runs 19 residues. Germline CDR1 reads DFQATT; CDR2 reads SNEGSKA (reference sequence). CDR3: CSAGRRTSTHRRTYNEQFF. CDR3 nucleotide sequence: TGCAGTGCTGGCCGTAGGACTAGCACACACCGGAGGACCTACAATGAGCAGTTCTTC.

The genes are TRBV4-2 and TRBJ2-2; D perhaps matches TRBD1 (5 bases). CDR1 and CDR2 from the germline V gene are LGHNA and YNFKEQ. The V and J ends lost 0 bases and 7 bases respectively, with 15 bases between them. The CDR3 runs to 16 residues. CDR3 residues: CASSQEGQGRDGELFF. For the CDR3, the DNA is TGTGCCAGCAGCCAAGAGGGGCAGGGCAGGGACGGGGAGCTGTTTTTT.

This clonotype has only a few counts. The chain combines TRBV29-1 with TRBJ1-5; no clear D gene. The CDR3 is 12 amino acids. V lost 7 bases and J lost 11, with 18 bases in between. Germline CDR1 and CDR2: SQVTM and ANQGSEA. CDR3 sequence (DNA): TGCAGCGCCCAAGGTGACAAGCAGGCCCAGCATTTT. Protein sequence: CSAQGDKQAQHF.

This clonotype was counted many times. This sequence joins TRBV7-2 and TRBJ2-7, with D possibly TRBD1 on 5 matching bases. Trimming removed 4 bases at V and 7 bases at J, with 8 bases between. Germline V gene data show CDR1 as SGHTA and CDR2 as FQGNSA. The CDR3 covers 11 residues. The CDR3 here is CASSSAGEQYF. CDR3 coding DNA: TGTGCCAGCAGCTCAGCAGGGGAGCAGTACTTC.

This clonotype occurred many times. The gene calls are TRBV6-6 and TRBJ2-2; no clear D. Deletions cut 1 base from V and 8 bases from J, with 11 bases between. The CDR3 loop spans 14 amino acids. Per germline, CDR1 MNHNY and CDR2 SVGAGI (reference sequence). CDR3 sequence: CASSYFSEIGELFF. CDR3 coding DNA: TGTGCCAGCAGTTACTTCTCCGAGATTGGGGAGCTGTTTTTT.

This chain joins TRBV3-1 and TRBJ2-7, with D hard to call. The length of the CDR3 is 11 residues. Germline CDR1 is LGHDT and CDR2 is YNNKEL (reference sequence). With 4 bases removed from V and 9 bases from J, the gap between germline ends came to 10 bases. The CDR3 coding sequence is TGTGCCAGCAGCCCCCCTATTGGGCAGTACTTC. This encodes CASSPPIGQYF.

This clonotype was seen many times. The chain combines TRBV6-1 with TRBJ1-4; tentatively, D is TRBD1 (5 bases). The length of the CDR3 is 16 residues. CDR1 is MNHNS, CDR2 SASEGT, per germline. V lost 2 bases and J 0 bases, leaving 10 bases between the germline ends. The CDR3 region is CASSESGRATNEKLFF. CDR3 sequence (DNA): TGTGCCAGCAGTGAAAGTGGCAGGGCAACTAATGAAAAACTGTTTTTT.

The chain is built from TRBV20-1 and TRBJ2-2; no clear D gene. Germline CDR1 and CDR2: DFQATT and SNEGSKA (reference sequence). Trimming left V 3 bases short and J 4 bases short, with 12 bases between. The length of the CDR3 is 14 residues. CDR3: CSASARPATGELFF. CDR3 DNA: TGCAGTGCTAGTGCCCGGCCGGCCACCGGGGAGCTGTTTTTT.

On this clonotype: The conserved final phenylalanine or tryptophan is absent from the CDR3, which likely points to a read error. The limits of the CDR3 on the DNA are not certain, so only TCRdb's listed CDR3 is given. CDR3 loop: CSAKAGHNEQVY. The chain recombines TRBV20-1 with TRBJ2-1; TRBD1 is the table's D call and was not checked against the DNA. The germline V gene encodes CDR1 DFQATT and CDR2 SNEGSKA (reference sequence). The CDR3 is 12 residues long, ends included.

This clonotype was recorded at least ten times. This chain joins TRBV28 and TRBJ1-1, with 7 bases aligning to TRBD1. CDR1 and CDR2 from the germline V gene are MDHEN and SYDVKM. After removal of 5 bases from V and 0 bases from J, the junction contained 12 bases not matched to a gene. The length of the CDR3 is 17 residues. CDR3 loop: CASSPDRQGYMNTEAFF. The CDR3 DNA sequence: TGTGCCAGCAGTCCTGACAGACAGGGATACATGAACACTGAAGCTTTCTTT.

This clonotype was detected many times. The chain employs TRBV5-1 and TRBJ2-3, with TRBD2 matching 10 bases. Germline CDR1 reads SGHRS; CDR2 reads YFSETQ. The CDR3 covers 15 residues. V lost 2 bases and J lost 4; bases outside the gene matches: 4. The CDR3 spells CASSFLAGVPDTQYF. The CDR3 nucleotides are TGCGCCAGCAGCTTCCTAGCGGGAGTTCCAGATACGCAGTATTTT.

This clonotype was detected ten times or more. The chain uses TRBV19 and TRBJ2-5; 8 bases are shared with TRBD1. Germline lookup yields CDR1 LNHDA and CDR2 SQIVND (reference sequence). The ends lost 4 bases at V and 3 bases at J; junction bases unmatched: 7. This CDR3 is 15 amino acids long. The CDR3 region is CASSNRGSSKETQYF. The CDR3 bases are TGTGCCAGTAGTAACAGGGGGTCTTCCAAAGAGACCCAGTACTTC.

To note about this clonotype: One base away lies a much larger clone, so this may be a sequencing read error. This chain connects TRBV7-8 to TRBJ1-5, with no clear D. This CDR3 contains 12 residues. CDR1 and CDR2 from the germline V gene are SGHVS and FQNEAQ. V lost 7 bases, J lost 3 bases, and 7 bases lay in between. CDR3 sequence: CASILPNQPQHF. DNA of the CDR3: TGTGCCAGCATCTTGCCCAATCAGCCCCAGCATTTT.

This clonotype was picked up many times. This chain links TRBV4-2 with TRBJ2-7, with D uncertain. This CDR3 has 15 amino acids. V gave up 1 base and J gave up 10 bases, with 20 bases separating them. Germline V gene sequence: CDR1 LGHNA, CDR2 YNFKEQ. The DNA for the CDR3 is TGTGCCAGCAGCCAAGGGGCTCTAACCAGGAGTCCCCAGTACTTC. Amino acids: CASSQGALTRSPQYF.

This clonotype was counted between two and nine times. CDR3 loop: CASSFGGANTGELFF. CDR3 DNA: TGTGCCAGCAGCTTTGGGGGGGCTAACACCGGGGAGCTGTTTTTT. V is TRBV11-2 and J is TRBJ2-2; TRBD2 is a possible D gene (7 bases). This CDR3 contains 15 residues. Trimming removed 3 bases at V and 2 bases at J, with 10 bases between. The germline V gene encodes CDR1 SGHAT and CDR2 FQNNGV.

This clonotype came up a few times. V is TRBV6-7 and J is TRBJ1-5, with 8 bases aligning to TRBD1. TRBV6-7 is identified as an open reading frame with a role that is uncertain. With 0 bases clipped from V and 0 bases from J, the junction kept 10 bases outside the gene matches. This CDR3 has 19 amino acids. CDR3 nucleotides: TGTGCCAGCAGTTACTCGGGGACAGGACCAAAATATAGCAATCAGCCCCAGCATTTT. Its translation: CASSYSGTGPKYSNQPQHF.

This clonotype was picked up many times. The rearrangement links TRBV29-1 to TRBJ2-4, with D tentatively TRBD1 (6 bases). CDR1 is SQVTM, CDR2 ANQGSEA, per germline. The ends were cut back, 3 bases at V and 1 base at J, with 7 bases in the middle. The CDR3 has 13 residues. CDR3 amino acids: CSVDQGAKNIQYF. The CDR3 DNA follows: TGCAGCGTTGATCAGGGGGCCAAAAACATTCAGTACTTC.

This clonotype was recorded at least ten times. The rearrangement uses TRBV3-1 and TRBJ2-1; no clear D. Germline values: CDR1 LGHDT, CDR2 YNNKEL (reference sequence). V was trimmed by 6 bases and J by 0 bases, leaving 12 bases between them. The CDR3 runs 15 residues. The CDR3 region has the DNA TGTGCCAGCAGTCGTGGGGTAGGCTCCTACAATGAGCAGTTCTTC. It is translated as CASSRGVGSYNEQFF.

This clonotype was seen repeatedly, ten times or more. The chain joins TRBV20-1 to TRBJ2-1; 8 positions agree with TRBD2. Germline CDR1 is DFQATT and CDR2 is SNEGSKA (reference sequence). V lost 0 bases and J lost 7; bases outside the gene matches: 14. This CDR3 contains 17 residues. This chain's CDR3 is CSARDPPGGPSVNEQFF. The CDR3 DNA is TGCAGTGCTAGAGACCCCCCGGGAGGGCCCTCAGTGAATGAGCAGTTCTTC.

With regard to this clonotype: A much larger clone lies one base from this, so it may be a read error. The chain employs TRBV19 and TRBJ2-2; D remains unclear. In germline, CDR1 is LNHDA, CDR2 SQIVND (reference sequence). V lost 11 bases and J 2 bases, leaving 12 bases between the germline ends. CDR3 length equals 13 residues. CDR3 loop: CAGSKRNTGELFF. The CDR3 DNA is TGTGCCGGTTCGAAGAGAAACACCGGGGAGCTGTTTTTT.

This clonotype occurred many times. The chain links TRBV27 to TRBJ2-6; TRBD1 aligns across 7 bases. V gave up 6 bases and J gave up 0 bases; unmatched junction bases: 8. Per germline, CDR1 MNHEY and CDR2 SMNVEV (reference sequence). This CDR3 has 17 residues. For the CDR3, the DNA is TGTGCCAGCAGCCGCCAGGGGGTGTACTCTGGGGCCAACGTCCTGACTTTC. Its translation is CASSRQGVYSGANVLTF.

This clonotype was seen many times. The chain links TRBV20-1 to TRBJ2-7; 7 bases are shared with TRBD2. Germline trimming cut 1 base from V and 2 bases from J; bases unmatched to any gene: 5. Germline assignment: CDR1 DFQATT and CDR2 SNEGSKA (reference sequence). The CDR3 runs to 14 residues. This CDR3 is CSARGDYRAYEQYF. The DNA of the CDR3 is TGCAGTGCTAGAGGGGACTACCGGGCCTACGAGCAGTACTTC.

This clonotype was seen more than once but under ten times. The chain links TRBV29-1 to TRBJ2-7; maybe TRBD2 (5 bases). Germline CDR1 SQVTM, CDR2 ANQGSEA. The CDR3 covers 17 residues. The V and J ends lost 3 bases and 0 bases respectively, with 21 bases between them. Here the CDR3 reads CSVDLPMAVGSSYEQYF. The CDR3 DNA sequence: TGCAGCGTTGATCTCCCTATGGCAGTGGGGAGCTCCTACGAGCAGTACTTC.

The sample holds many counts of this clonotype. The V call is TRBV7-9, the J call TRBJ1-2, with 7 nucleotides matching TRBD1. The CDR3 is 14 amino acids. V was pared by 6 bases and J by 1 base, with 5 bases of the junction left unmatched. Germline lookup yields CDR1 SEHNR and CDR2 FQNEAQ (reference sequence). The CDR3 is CASSQDRFNYGYTF. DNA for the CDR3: TGTGCCAGCAGTCAGGACAGGTTTAACTATGGCTACACCTTC.

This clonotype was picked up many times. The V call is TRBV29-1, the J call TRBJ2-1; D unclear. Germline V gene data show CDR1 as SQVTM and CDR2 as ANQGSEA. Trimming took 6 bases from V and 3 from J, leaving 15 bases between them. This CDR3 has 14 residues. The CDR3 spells CSVRAVQVYNEQFF. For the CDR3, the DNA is TGCAGCGTCCGAGCAGTTCAAGTCTACAATGAGCAGTTCTTC.